This entry lists 22 T cell receptor beta chains sequenced from one sample in a study of identical twins. In TCRdb, the 5' RACE reads were re-called with MiXCR into one record per CDR3 protein. The table shows around 1.7 million distinct CDR3 sequences, with around a third occurring only once. Sequenced material: cord blood. All receptors derive from a newborn girl in good health.

The V gene is TRBV29-1, the J gene TRBJ1-2; possible D gene TRBD1, 5 bases. The CDR3 consists of 12 residues. Germline V lookup: CDR1 SQVTM, CDR2 ANQGSEA. With 4 bases removed from V and 7 bases from J, the gap between germline ends came to 13 bases. DNA of the CDR3: TGCAGCGTTGGGACGGGGGGACCTGGCTACACCTTC. Residues: CSVGTGGPGYTF.

This clonotype was seen more than once but under ten times. This rearrangement joins TRBV25-1 to TRBJ2-5; 11 bases line up with TRBD2. The CDR3 runs 17 residues. Losses at the gene ends were 0 bases for V and 5 bases for J; bases not matched to a gene: 8. Germline loops: CDR1 MGHDK, CDR2 SYGVNS. CDR3 nucleotide sequence: TGTGCCAGCAGTGAATATGGCCTAGCGGGAGGCGGTGAGACCCAGTACTTC. Translated, it gives CASSEYGLAGGGETQYF.

This clonotype was seen more than once but under ten times. The rearrangement uses TRBV21-1 and TRBJ1-1; the table calls TRBD1, which could not be checked here. TRBV21-1 is tagged as a pseudogene. The CDR3 length is 16 residues. The CDR3 region is CASSKAGDRGRTEAFF. CDR3 nucleotide sequence: TGTGCCAGCAGCAAAGCCGGGGACAGGGGACGGACTGAAGCTTTCTTT.

This clonotype has only a few counts. The rearrangement links TRBV6-1 to TRBJ1-5; 7 positions match TRBD1. The CDR3 has 18 residues. Germline V gene lookup returns CDR1 MNHNS and CDR2 SASEGT. Unmatched junction bases numbered 12, after V lost 4 bases and J lost 0 bases. The CDR3 sequence is CASSGRPRGQLSNQPQHF. The CDR3 DNA sequence: TGTGCCAGCAGTGGACGCCCGAGGGGACAGCTTAGCAATCAGCCCCAGCATTTT.

This clonotype has more than one count but fewer than ten. The chain is built from TRBV10-3 and TRBJ1-6; 8 bases are a match to TRBD1. The CDR3 length is 13 residues. The J segment lost 4 bases and the V segment lost 10 bases, leaving 3 bases of the junction unmatched. Germline V gene sequence: CDR1 ENHRY, CDR2 SYGVKD. The CDR3 nucleotides are TGTGCCACCCGGGACAGGTATAATTCACCCCTCCACTTT. This translates into CATRDRYNSPLHF.

The J gene is TRBJ2-1, the V gene TRBV18; TRBD2 agrees at 8 bases. J gave up 8 bases and V 3 bases, and 6 bases lay outside the gene matches. Germline V gene lookup returns CDR1 KGHSH and CDR2 LQKENI. The CDR3 is 14 amino acids. The CDR3 DNA sequence: TGTGCCAGCTCACCCCGTGGGACTAGGGATGAGCAGTTCTTC. The encoded protein is CASSPRGTRDEQFF.

Note on this clonotype: The junction departs from the called germline gene at one end, perhaps through a read error. The J gene is TRBJ1-6, the V gene TRBV20-1; tentative D call: TRBD1 (6 bases). This CDR3 has 15 amino acids. Germline values: CDR1 DFQATT, CDR2 SNEGSKA (reference sequence). CDR3 loop: CSARGQGQYNSPPHF. CDR3 sequence (DNA): TGCAGTGCTAGAGGGCAAGGACAGTATAATTCACCCCCCCACTTT.

To note about this clonotype: The junction departs from the called germline gene at one end, perhaps through a read error. CDR3 protein: CASREDRPNYKQYF. The CDR3 DNA sequence: TGTGCCAGCAGGGAAGACAGGCCCAACTACAAGCAGTACTTC. The rearrangement joins TRBV2 to TRBJ2-7; perhaps TRBD1 as D (6 bases). This CDR3 is 14 amino acids long. CDR1 is SNHLY and CDR2 is FYNNEI in the germline V gene.

In its sample, this clonotype was seen a few times. CDR3 residues: CASRGEIQYF. The CDR3 DNA sequence: TGTGCCAGCAGGGGGGAGATTCAGTACTTC. V usage is TRBV28 and J usage is TRBJ2-7; D may be TRBD1 or TRBD2 (5 bases each). This CDR3 spans 10 amino acids. CDR1 and CDR2 (germline): MDHEN, SYDVKM. V was shortened by 6 bases and J by 10 bases, with 10 bases between the two germline ends.

Comments on this clonotype: The junction shows a germline mismatch at one end, possibly a read error. CDR3: CASTLGGTANYGYTF. For the CDR3, the DNA is TGTGCCAGCACCTTAGGCGGGACAGCTAACTATGGCTACACCTTC. The chain uses TRBV13 and TRBJ1-2; 7 bases agree with TRBD1. The germline V gene has CDR1 PRHDT and CDR2 FYEKMQ (reference sequence). The CDR3 is made up of 15 amino acids.

This clonotype has more than one count but fewer than ten. The chain has TRBV7-9 and TRBJ2-6, with D uncertain. The germline V gene encodes CDR1 SEHNR and CDR2 FQNEAQ (reference sequence). With 2 bases removed from V and 0 bases from J, the gap between germline ends came to 8 bases. This CDR3 comprises 16 residues. The CDR3 reads CASSLPPTSGANVLTF. For the CDR3, the DNA is TGTGCCAGCAGCTTACCCCCGACCTCTGGGGCCAACGTCCTGACTTTC.

Concerning this clonotype: Germline and junction disagree at one end, which may indicate a read error. V is TRBV5-1 and J is TRBJ2-1, with D tentatively TRBD1 or TRBD2 (6 bases each). This CDR3 comprises 15 residues. CDR1 SGHRS and CDR2 YFSETQ come from the germline V gene. The CDR3 is CASKRGGQEINERFF. CDR3 in DNA: TGCGCCAGCAAGAGAGGGGGGCAGGAAATCAATGAGCGGTTCTTC.

V usage is TRBV2 and J usage is TRBJ2-7, with TRBD2 matching over 10 bases. CDR3 length: 16 residues. J was trimmed by 4 bases and V by 2 bases; bases with no gene match: 8. The germline CDR1 and CDR2 sequences are SNHLY and FYNNEI. The CDR3 DNA reads as TGTGCCAGCAGTGAAAGGGTACTAGCGGGAAGTTACGAGCAGTACTTC. Translated, it gives CASSERVLAGSYEQYF.

This rearrangement joins TRBV12-3 or TRBV12-4 to TRBJ2-6; a weak D match, TRBD1 (6 bases). The CDR3 length is 15 residues. Between the trimmed V and J ends, which lost 6 bases and 4 bases, there was a span of 13 bases. CDR3 bases: TGTGCCAGCAGCCCGACAGGCGGCGGGGCCAACGTCCTGACTTTC. It specifies CASSPTGGGANVLTF.

There are a few counts of this clonotype. This chain connects TRBV5-6 to TRBJ2-2; 9 bases match TRBD2. The CDR3 consists of 20 residues. Germline CDR1 SGHDT, CDR2 YYEEEE. With 4 bases clipped from V and 0 bases from J, the junction kept 16 bases outside the gene matches. The CDR3 loop reads CASSPSPGLAQSANTGELFF. The CDR3 DNA reads TGTGCCAGCAGCCCTAGTCCGGGACTAGCCCAAAGCGCGAACACCGGGGAGCTGTTTTTT.

This clonotype was counted a few times. The genes are TRBV12-3 or TRBV12-4 and TRBJ2-1; 10 bases line up with TRBD2. This CDR3 spans 16 amino acids. V shed 6 bases, J shed 7 bases, and the junction held 12 bases outside the gene matches. The CDR3: CASSRSSGSGRNEQFF. CDR3 in DNA: TGTGCCAGCAGCCGCTCTAGCGGGAGTGGTAGGAATGAGCAGTTCTTC.

The rearrangement links TRBV6-4 to TRBJ2-1; 9 nucleotides match TRBD2. The CDR3 spans 15 residues. The V gene's germline CDR1 is MRHNA and CDR2 SNTAGT. V dropped 2 bases and J dropped 7; count of bases not matched to a gene: 6. The CDR3 reads CASSDGGGAVNEQFF. CDR3 nucleotides: TGTGCCAGCAGTGACGGCGGGGGGGCCGTAAATGAGCAGTTCTTC.

The chain recombines TRBV20-1 with TRBJ1-2, with TRBD1 matching 8 bases. This CDR3 has 16 residues. The V gene end was trimmed by 5 bases and the J gene end by 5 bases; junction bases not matched to a gene: 16. Germline assignment: CDR1 DFQATT and CDR2 SNEGSKA (reference sequence). CDR3 amino acids: CSALAIHRGVGYGYTF. DNA of the CDR3: TGCAGTGCTCTTGCGATTCACAGGGGGGTGGGGTATGGCTACACCTTC.

The V gene is TRBV5-1, the J gene TRBJ1-1; D ambiguous. This CDR3 is built from 16 residues. V lost 0 bases to trimming and J lost 0 bases, with 12 bases between them. CDR1 and CDR2 (germline): SGHRS, YFSETQ. The CDR3 is CASSLAQDFMNTEAFF. The CDR3 region has the DNA TGCGCCAGCAGCTTGGCGCAGGATTTCATGAACACTGAAGCTTTCTTT.

This chain uses TRBV3-1 with TRBJ2-2, with D unresolved. V lost 1 base and J 7 bases, leaving 10 bases between the germline ends. This CDR3 region has 14 residues. Germline CDR1 and CDR2: LGHDT and YNNKEL (reference sequence). The CDR3 DNA sequence: TGTGCCAGCAGCCAAGGAAACCGCGGCGGGGAGCTGTTTTTT. It encodes CASSQGNRGGELFF.

CDR3 sequence: CASSSLGQGEGQPQHF. CDR3 DNA sequence: TGTGCCAGCAGTTCTCTCGGACAGGGGGAGGGTCAGCCCCAGCATTTT. The V call is TRBV28, the J call TRBJ1-5; TRBD1 matches at 10 bases. CDR1 and CDR2 from the germline V gene are MDHEN and SYDVKM. The CDR3 runs to 16 residues. Losses at the gene ends were 4 bases for V and 6 bases for J; bases not matched to a gene: 9.

This clonotype appeared a few times. The chain combines TRBV12-3 or TRBV12-4 with TRBJ2-3; D may correspond to TRBD1 or TRBD2 (6 bases each). The CDR3 length is 16 residues. V shed 2 bases and J shed 2 bases, with 14 bases lying between them. The CDR3 nucleotides are TGTGCCAGCAGTTTAAACCCCAGGGGACTCACAGATACGCAGTATTTT. It translates to CASSLNPRGLTDTQYF.